What follows are 13 T cell receptor beta chains derived from one specimen sequenced in a study of OX40 agonist ivuxolimab in advanced cancers. Some clones are missing from TCRdb's copy, which holds only in-frame ones; the method was immunoSEQ multiplex PCR. In the table there are around 150,000 clones, around 94% of which are singletons. Source: CD4+ or CD8+ T cells sorted from blood, taken in a trial of the OX40 agonist ivuxolimab. These TCRs come from an adult with an advanced solid tumor such as melanoma, head and neck, liver or kidney cancer.

The chain uses TRBV5-4 and TRBJ2-5; no clear D gene. The V and J ends lost 0 bases and 4 bases respectively, with 7 bases between them. Germline lookup yields CDR1 SGHNT and CDR2 YYREEE (reference sequence). This CDR3 is built from 13 residues. CDR3 nucleotides: TGTGCCAGCAGCTTGGAGGCAGCAGAGACCCAGTACTTC. Protein sequence: CASSLEAAETQYF.

J is TRBJ1-3 and V is TRBV7-2; D might be TRBD1 (6 bases). The CDR3 is 14 amino acids. V lost 4 bases to trimming and J lost 4 bases, with 11 bases between them. Per germline, CDR1 SGHTA and CDR2 FQGNSA. The CDR3 protein is CASSSGTRGNTIYF. For the CDR3, the DNA is TGTGCCAGCAGCTCCGGGACACGCGGAAACACCATATATTTT.

The chain recombines TRBV28 with TRBJ2-7; 8 nucleotides match TRBD1. Germline lookup yields CDR1 MDHEN and CDR2 SYDVKM. The CDR3 length is 12 residues. V gave up 10 bases and J gave up 3 bases; unmatched junction bases: 5. CDR3 sequence reads: CATKQGGYEQYF. The DNA of the CDR3 is TGTGCCACCAAACAGGGGGGCTACGAGCAGTACTTC.

On this clone: An end of the junction does not agree with germline; a read error may underlie this. V and J are TRBV7-2 and TRBJ2-7; D is unclear. The CDR3 covers 11 residues. Germline CDR1 is SGHTA and CDR2 is FQGNSA. In nucleotides, the CDR3 is TGTGCCAGCAGCTTCCTCTACAAGCAGTACTTC. Its protein is CASSFLYKQYF. Full variable domain (missing parts from reference TRBV7-2 and TRBJ2-7): GAGVSQSPSNKVTEKGKDVELRCDPISGHTALYWYRQSLGQGLEFLIYFQGNSAPDKSGLPSDRFSAERTGGSVSTLTIQRTQQEDSAVYLCASSFLYKQYFGPGTRLTVT.

The genes are TRBV6-5 and TRBJ1-4; 10 nucleotides agree with TRBD1. Trimming at V came to 0 bases and at J to 8 bases, leaving 6 bases not matched to a gene. The CDR3 is made up of 16 amino acids. CDR1 is MNHEY and CDR2 is SVGAGI in the germline V gene. The CDR3 DNA is TGTGCCAGCAGTTACTCGACCCCGGACAGGGGGGAAAAACTGTTTTTT. Protein: CASSYSTPDRGEKLFF.

The J gene is TRBJ1-3, the V gene TRBV2; D not certain. The CDR3 loop spans 16 amino acids. The V end was cut by 4 bases, the J end by 3 bases, with 16 bases between. Germline-derived CDR1 and CDR2 are SNHLY and FYNNEI. The CDR3 loop reads CASSGALQTVGNTIYF. CDR3 coding DNA: TGTGCCAGCAGTGGGGCGCTGCAGACGGTTGGAAACACCATATATTTT.

The genes are TRBV11-2 and TRBJ2-7, with D possibly called TRBD1 or TRBD2 (5 bases each). The CDR3 extends over 15 amino acids. Germline CDR1 reads SGHAT; CDR2 reads FQNNGV. V gave up 5 bases and J gave up 0 bases, with 14 bases separating them. For the CDR3, the DNA is TGTGCCAGCAGCCTCCGGGACGTCACCTCCTACGAGCAGTACTTC. Translation: CASSLRDVTSYEQYF.

The chain uses TRBV29-1 and TRBJ1-1; 8 positions match TRBD1. Per the germline V gene, CDR1 is SQVTM and CDR2 is ANQGSEA. Trimming cost V 4 bases and J 2 bases; bases outside gene matches: 6. The CDR3 has 14 amino acids. In nucleotides, the CDR3 is TGCAGCGTTGGTCCCGGACAGGGAAACACTGAAGCTTTCTTT. It is translated as CSVGPGQGNTEAFF.

The rearrangement joins TRBV4-1 to TRBJ2-2; 7 bases match TRBD2. Germline V gene sequence: CDR1 MGHRA, CDR2 YSYEKL. This CDR3 spans 18 amino acids. J lost 5 bases, V lost 0 bases, and 12 bases had no gene match. As DNA, the CDR3 is TGCGCCAGCAGCCAAGATAGGGCCGGGAGGAGATGGACCGGGGAGCTGTTTTTT. Its protein is CASSQDRAGRRWTGELFF.

This clone appeared a single time. This chain's CDR3 is CASSFANEQFF. CDR3 bases: TGTGCCAGCAGCTTCGCAAATGAGCAGTTCTTC. The V call is TRBV7-8, the J call TRBJ2-1; unclear D gene. This CDR3 region has 11 residues. V lost 3 bases to trimming and J lost 7 bases, with 4 bases between them. Germline values: CDR1 SGHVS, CDR2 FQNEAQ.

V gene TRBV6-5 combines with J gene TRBJ2-3; TRBD2 aligns across 12 bases. The CDR3 extends over 16 amino acids. Germline assignment: CDR1 MNHEY and CDR2 SVGAGI. V was clipped by 4 bases and J by 6 bases; unmatched bases: 8. In DNA, the CDR3 is TGTGCCAGCAGTTCTAGACTAGCGGGAGCCGGCGATACGCAGTATTTT. Translation gives CASSSRLAGAGDTQYF.

The V gene is TRBV9, the J gene TRBJ2-3; D is uncertain. V was shortened by 4 bases and J by 3 bases, with 6 bases between the two germline ends. This CDR3 is built from 12 residues. CDR1 is SGDLS and CDR2 is YYNGEE in the germline V gene. The CDR3 DNA is TGTGCCAGCAGCCCCCGTACAGATACGCAGTATTTT. The encoded protein is CASSPRTDTQYF.

The chain has TRBV5-1 and TRBJ1-5; D might be TRBD1 (5 bases). Germline lookup yields CDR1 SGHRS and CDR2 YFSETQ. V lost 4 bases and J lost 5, with 16 bases in between. This CDR3 contains 15 residues. CDR3 DNA sequence: TGCGCCAGCAGCGCCCAAGGCAGGGAACATCAGCCCCAGCATTTT. This encodes CASSAQGREHQPQHF.